The following is a TCR beta chain sequence with its context. Target depth was 1 in 200,000 to 1 in 1 million T cells, about 10x per clonotype. TCRdb's table, derived via immunoSEQ multiplex PCR, lists solely in-frame clones and lacks some. The sample records tens of thousands of clones, around two thirds being singletons. The source of the sample is a study of cytotoxic CD8 clonotypes in ibrutinib-treated CLL. The V segment lost 3 bases and the J segment 0 bases; nucleotides outside the gene matches: 4. The germline gives CDR1 SGHRS, CDR2 YFSETQ. This CDR3 has 15 residues. This chain joins TRBV5-1 and TRBJ2-3, with 7 bases fitting TRBD1. The sequencing used PBMCs, collected at disease progression, from a patient treated with ibrutinib. The source is a human donor with chronic lymphocytic leukemia. The CDR3 loop is CASSSWDRSTDTQYF. CDR3 DNA sequence: TGCGCCAGCAGCTCTTGGGACAGAAGCACAGATACGCAGTATTTT.